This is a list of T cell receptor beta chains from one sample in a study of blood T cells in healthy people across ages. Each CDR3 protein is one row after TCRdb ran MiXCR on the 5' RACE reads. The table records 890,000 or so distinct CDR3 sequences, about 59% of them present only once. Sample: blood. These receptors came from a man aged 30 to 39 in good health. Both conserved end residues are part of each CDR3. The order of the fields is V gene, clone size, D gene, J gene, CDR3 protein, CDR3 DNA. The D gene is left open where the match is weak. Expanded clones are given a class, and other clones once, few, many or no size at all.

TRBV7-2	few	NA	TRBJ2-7	CASSPQDGRYEQYF	TGTGCCAGCAGCCCGCAAGACGGCCGGTACGAGCAGTACTTC
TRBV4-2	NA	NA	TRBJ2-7	CTSSQDWRTASYEQYF	TGTACCAGCAGCCAAGATTGGAGGACTGCATCCTACGAGCAGTACTTC
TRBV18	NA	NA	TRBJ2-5	CASSAALQETQYF	TGTGCCAGCTCAGCGGCCCTCCAAGAGACCCAGTACTTC
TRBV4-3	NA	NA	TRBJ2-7	CASSQDIGVSYEQYF	TGCGCCAGCAGCCAAGATATCGGGGTCTCCTACGAGCAGTACTTC
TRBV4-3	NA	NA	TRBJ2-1	CASSQDKAWDNEQFF	TGCGCCAGCAGCCAAGATAAAGCGTGGGACAATGAGCAGTTCTTC
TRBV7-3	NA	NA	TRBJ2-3	CASSLTGNSDFNTQYF	TGTGCCAGCAGCCTCACCGGGAATTCGGATTTTAATACGCAGTATTTT
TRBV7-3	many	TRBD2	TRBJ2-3	CASSRSGGDTDTQYF	TGTGCCAGCAGCCGTAGCGGGGGAGACACAGATACGCAGTATTTT
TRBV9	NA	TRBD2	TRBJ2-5	CASTQAGGWETQYF	TGTGCCAGCACCCAAGCGGGGGGCTGGGAGACCCAGTACTTC
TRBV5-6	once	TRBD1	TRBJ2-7	CASSLGDRGTSEQYF	TGTGCCAGCAGCTTGGGGGACAGGGGTACGAGCGAGCAGTACTTC
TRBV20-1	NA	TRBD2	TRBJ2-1	CSAGGGSRYNEQFF	TGCAGTGCTGGGGGGGGGAGCAGGTACAATGAGCAGTTCTTC
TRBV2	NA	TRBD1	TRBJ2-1	CASSDTGGAGKEQFF	TGTGCCAGCAGTGACACAGGGGGCGCGGGGAAGGAGCAGTTCTTC
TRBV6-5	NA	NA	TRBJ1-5	CASSSGRGIQPQHF	TGTGCCAGCAGTTCGGGGAGGGGTATTCAGCCCCAGCATTTT
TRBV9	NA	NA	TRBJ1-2	CASSDRPDRYGYTF	TGTGCCAGCAGCGACAGGCCCGATAGGTATGGCTACACCTTC
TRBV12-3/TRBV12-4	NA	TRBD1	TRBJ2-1	CASSLVILQDRPFYEQFF	TGTGCCAGCAGTTTAGTCATCCTTCAGGACAGGCCCTTTTATGAGCAGTTCTTC
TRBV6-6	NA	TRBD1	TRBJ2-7	CASSYPGTGRYEQYF	TGTGCCAGCAGTTACCCCGGGACAGGGAGGTACGAGCAGTACTTC
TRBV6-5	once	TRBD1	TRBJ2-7	CASSYRGQGTYEQYF	TGTGCCAGCAGTTACCGGGGACAGGGAACCTACGAGCAGTACTTC
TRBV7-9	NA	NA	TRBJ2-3	CASSPQAAPSDTQYF	TGTGCCAGCAGCCCCCAGGCAGCCCCCTCAGATACGCAGTATTTT
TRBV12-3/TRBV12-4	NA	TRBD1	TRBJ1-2	CASRLPDRPGYTF	TGTGCCAGCAGGCTACCGGACAGGCCCGGCTACACCTTC
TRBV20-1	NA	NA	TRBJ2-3	CSARLNREDTQYF	TGCAGTGCTAGACTGAACAGGGAGGACACGCAGTATTTT
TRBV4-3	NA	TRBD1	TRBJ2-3	CASSQGDRNTQYF	TGCGCCAGCAGCCAAGGGGACAGGAATACGCAGTATTTT
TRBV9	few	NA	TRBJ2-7	CASSVLADTYEQYF	TGTGCCAGCAGCGTATTGGCGGACACCTACGAGCAGTACTTC
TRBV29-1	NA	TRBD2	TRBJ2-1	CSVRLAGTNEQFF	TGCAGCGTTCGACTAGCGGGTACCAATGAGCAGTTCTTC
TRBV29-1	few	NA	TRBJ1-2	CSVERQFYGYTF	TGCAGCGTTGAAAGACAGTTCTATGGCTACACCTTC
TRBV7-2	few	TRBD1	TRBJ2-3	CASSFLGQGGVADTQYF	TGTGCCAGCAGCTTTCTCGGACAGGGAGGAGTTGCAGATACGCAGTATTTT
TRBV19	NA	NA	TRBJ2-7	CASRGSGQSPYEQYF	TGTGCCAGTAGGGGTAGCGGACAGTCTCCCTACGAGCAGTACTTC
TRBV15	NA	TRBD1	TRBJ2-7	CATSRDLGGAEQYF	TGTGCCACCAGCAGAGATTTAGGGGGCGCCGAGCAGTACTTC
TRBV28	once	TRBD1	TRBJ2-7	CASSLLLGTGGAYEQYF	TGTGCCAGCAGTTTACTTCTCGGGACAGGGGGGGCCTACGAGCAGTACTTC
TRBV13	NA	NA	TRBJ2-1	CASSVGARSYNEQFF	TGTGCCAGCAGCGTCGGGGCAAGATCCTACAATGAGCAGTTCTTC
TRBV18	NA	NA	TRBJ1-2	CASSPFDRSEGYTF	TGTGCCAGCTCACCATTTGACAGGTCCGAAGGCTACACCTTC
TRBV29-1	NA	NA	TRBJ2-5	CSVSPTEGTQYF	TGCAGCGTTAGCCCGACAGAGGGGACCCAGTACTTC
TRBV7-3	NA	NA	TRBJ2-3	CASSLISGIDTQYF	TGTGCCAGCAGCTTAATTTCAGGCATAGATACGCAGTATTTT
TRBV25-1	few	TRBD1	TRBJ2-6	CASSAGTVSGANVLTF	TGTGCCAGCAGTGCCGGGACAGTCTCTGGGGCCAACGTCCTGACTTTC
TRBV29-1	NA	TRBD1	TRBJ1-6	CSARDSLNSPLHF	TGCAGCGCTCGGGACAGTCTGAATTCACCCCTCCACTTT
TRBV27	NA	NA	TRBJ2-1	CASSLGGVRYNEQFF	TGTGCCAGCAGTTTGGGCGGGGTGAGATACAATGAGCAGTTCTTC
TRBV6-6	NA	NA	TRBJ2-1	CASSRLTWNEQFF	TGTGCCAGCAGTAGACTTACCTGGAATGAGCAGTTCTTC
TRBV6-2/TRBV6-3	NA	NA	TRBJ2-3	CASSRNPRVQYF	TGTGCCAGCAGTCGAAATCCGAGGGTGCAGTATTTT
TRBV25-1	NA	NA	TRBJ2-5	CASSEWAGNQETQYF	TGTGCCAGCAGTGAATGGGCGGGGAACCAAGAGACCCAGTACTTC
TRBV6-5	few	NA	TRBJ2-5	CASGPGFETQYF	TGTGCCAGCGGCCCAGGGTTCGAGACCCAGTACTTC
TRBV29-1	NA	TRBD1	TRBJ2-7	CSAERGQGYEQYF	TGCAGCGCTGAAAGGGGACAGGGGTACGAGCAGTACTTC
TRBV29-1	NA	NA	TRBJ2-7	CSVSEVMGRASYEQYF	TGCAGCGTTTCCGAGGTGATGGGCAGGGCTTCCTACGAGCAGTACTTC
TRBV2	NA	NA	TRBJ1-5	CASSDVGARQPQHF	TGTGCCAGCAGTGATGTCGGAGCAAGGCAGCCCCAGCATTTT
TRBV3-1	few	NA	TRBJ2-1	CASSRRVDRNNEQFF	TGTGCCAGCAGCCGCAGGGTCGACAGGAACAATGAGCAGTTCTTC
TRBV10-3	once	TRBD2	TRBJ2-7	CATRVAGGAYEQYF	TGTGCCACGCGCGTAGCGGGAGGGGCCTACGAGCAGTACTTC
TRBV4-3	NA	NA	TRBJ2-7	CASSQDSGTKYEQYF	TGCGCCAGCAGCCAAGATTCCGGGACCAAATACGAGCAGTACTTC
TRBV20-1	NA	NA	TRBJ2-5	CSASRLYQETQYF	TGCAGTGCTAGTAGGTTGTACCAAGAGACCCAGTACTTC
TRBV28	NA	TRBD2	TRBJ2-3	CASSFRGGRGDTQYF	TGTGCCAGCAGTTTCCGGGGGGGCCGTGGAGATACGCAGTATTTT
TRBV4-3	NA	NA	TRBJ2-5	CASSQSSGEGETQYF	TGCGCCAGCAGCCAATCGTCAGGGGAAGGAGAGACCCAGTACTTC
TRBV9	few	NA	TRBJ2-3	CASSVGLAGDTQYF	TGTGCCAGCAGCGTGGGTTTAGCAGGAGATACGCAGTATTTT
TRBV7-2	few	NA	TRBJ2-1	CASSLGGLSYNEQFF	TGTGCCAGCAGCTTAGGAGGGCTCTCCTACAATGAGCAGTTCTTC
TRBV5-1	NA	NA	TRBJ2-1	CASSLFQGLNEQFF	TGCGCCAGCAGCTTGTTCCAGGGGCTCAATGAGCAGTTCTTC
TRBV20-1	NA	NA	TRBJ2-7	CSASLGFLTEQYF	TGCAGTGCTAGTCTGGGATTCCTAACCGAGCAGTACTTC
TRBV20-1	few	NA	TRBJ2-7	CSARDPFGEGSYEQYF	TGCAGTGCTAGAGATCCATTCGGAGAGGGTTCCTACGAGCAGTACTTC
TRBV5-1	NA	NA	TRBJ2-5	CASSTGRTQETQYF	TGCGCCAGCAGCACCGGGCGGACTCAAGAGACCCAGTACTTC
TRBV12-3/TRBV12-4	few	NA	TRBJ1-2	CASSPDEHRDYTF	TGTGCCAGCAGTCCGGACGAACATAGAGACTACACCTTC
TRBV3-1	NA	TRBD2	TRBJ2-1	CASSPTSGRYNEQFF	TGTGCCAGCAGCCCGACTAGCGGGCGCTACAATGAGCAGTTCTTC
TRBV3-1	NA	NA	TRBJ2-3	CASSRISGTGNTQYF	TGTGCCAGCAGCCGAATCAGCGGTACGGGGAATACGCAGTATTTT